A single sample gave rise to the 18 T cell receptor beta chains below, sequenced in a study of T cells after yellow fever vaccination. TCRdb re-analysed the 5' RACE reads in MiXCR, keeping a single row per CDR3 protein. The sample includes about 500,000 distinct CDR3 sequences, approximately 16% of them seen just once. This sample comprised PBMCs, obtained less than 6 days after the first yellow fever vaccination. The origin of the receptors is a man younger than 30 who received the YFV17D yellow fever vaccine.

There are a few counts of this clonotype. The V call is TRBV28, the J call TRBJ1-4, with 9 bases matching TRBD1. This CDR3 region has 14 residues. From germline, CDR1 is MDHEN and CDR2 SYDVKM. V dropped 4 bases and J dropped 5; count of bases not matched to a gene: 2. This CDR3 reads CASSWTGVNEKLFF. Written as DNA, the CDR3 is TGTGCCAGCAGTTGGACAGGGGTGAATGAAAAACTGTTTTTT.

J is TRBJ2-1 and V is TRBV4-3; 10 positions match TRBD2. V was pared by 3 bases and J by 4 bases, with 6 bases of the junction left unmatched. This CDR3 is built from 16 residues. CDR1 and CDR2 (germline): LGHNA, YSLEER. The CDR3 spells CASSQEAGGRYNEQFF. Here the CDR3 DNA reads TGCGCCAGCAGCCAGGAAGCGGGGGGGCGGTACAATGAGCAGTTCTTC.

V usage is TRBV6-5 and J usage is TRBJ2-3, with D perhaps matching TRBD2 (7 bases). Trimming took off 0 bases at V and 2 bases at J, with 15 bases between the two ends. Germline assignment: CDR1 MNHEY and CDR2 SVGAGI. CDR3 length equals 17 residues. The CDR3 reads CASSYSGIRGATDTQYF. The DNA of the CDR3 is TGTGCCAGCAGTTACTCGGGTATCCGGGGGGCCACAGATACGCAGTATTTT.

V and J are TRBV9 and TRBJ2-1; 8 nucleotides match TRBD1. This CDR3 comprises 14 residues. From germline, CDR1 is SGDLS and CDR2 YYNGEE. The trim removed 3 bases at V and 7 bases at J, leaving 6 bases unmatched. Here the CDR3 DNA reads TGTGCCAGCAGCGCTCGACAGGGGAGGAATGAGCAGTTCTTC. It codes for CASSARQGRNEQFF.

This clonotype was detected a few times. J is TRBJ2-3 and V is TRBV5-6; 8 bases fit TRBD1. The CDR3 covers 14 residues. The V segment lost 2 bases and the J segment 5 bases; nucleotides outside the gene matches: 4. From germline, CDR1 is SGHDT and CDR2 YYEEEE. The CDR3 here is CASSFGQGLDTQYF. The CDR3 nucleotides are TGTGCCAGCAGCTTTGGACAGGGATTAGATACGCAGTATTTT.

This clonotype has more than one count but fewer than ten. This chain links TRBV7-2 with TRBJ2-2, with a possible D match to TRBD1 (5 bases). Trimming cost V 5 bases and J 0 bases, with 16 bases left between them. The CDR3 loop spans 17 amino acids. Germline lookup yields CDR1 SGHTA and CDR2 FQGNSA. CDR3 protein: CASSPGRGLANTGELFF. The CDR3 DNA follows: TGTGCCAGCAGCCCAGGAAGGGGTCTCGCGAACACCGGGGAGCTGTTTTTT.

The chain joins TRBV6-5 to TRBJ2-3; tentatively, D is TRBD2 (5 bases). This CDR3 spans 16 amino acids. The germline gives CDR1 MNHEY, CDR2 SVGAGI. V gave up 2 bases and J gave up 0 bases, with 12 bases separating them. Written as DNA, the CDR3 is TGTGCCAGCAGTTACCGACGGGGAACTAGCACAGATACGCAGTATTTT. Amino acid sequence: CASSYRRGTSTDTQYF.

This clonotype appeared a few times. This chain links TRBV6-1 with TRBJ2-3; the match to TRBD2 covers 12 bases. Germline lookup yields CDR1 MNHNS and CDR2 SASEGT. The V and J ends lost 6 bases and 2 bases, in that order; junction bases with no gene match: 6. This CDR3 is 16 amino acids long. CDR3 in amino acids: CASSIGLAGPTDTQYF. The CDR3 DNA reads TGTGCCAGCAGCATTGGACTAGCGGGGCCCACAGATACGCAGTATTTT.

In its sample, this clonotype was seen a few times. This sequence joins TRBV7-2 and TRBJ2-5, with D unresolved. Per germline, CDR1 SGHTA and CDR2 FQGNSA. Trimming removed 6 bases from V and 4 bases from J, with 9 bases in between. CDR3 length: 12 residues. Here the CDR3 DNA reads TGTGCCAGCAGGGCCCCGCGAGAGACCCAGTACTTC. This translates into CASRAPRETQYF.

V gene TRBV7-3 combines with J gene TRBJ1-1; D gene ambiguous. V shed 5 bases and J shed 6 bases, with 13 bases lying between them. CDR1 is SGHTA and CDR2 is FQGTGA in the germline V gene. The CDR3 is 13 residues long. The CDR3 protein is CASSVEGRAEAFF. In nucleotides, the CDR3 is TGTGCCAGCAGCGTCGAAGGGCGGGCTGAAGCTTTCTTT.

This clonotype was counted only a few times. The genes are TRBV5-1 and TRBJ1-1; D gene uncertain. The germline CDR1 and CDR2 sequences are SGHRS and YFSETQ. This CDR3 spans 13 amino acids. With 4 bases removed from V and 3 bases from J, the gap between germline ends came to 10 bases. CDR3 residues: CASSAEGHTEAFF. The CDR3 DNA sequence: TGCGCCAGCAGCGCGGAGGGCCACACTGAAGCTTTCTTT.

The table lists this clonotype with a count of one. The chain carries TRBV6-1 and TRBJ1-4, with D possibly TRBD1 on 5 matching bases. Per germline, CDR1 MNHNS and CDR2 SASEGT. CDR3 length equals 15 residues. V was cut by 5 bases and J by 2 bases, with 12 bases left in between. The CDR3 region has the DNA TGTGCCAGCAGTCCGCACAGGACCACTAATGAAAAACTGTTTTTT. Its translation: CASSPHRTTNEKLFF.

In this sample, this clonotype turned up a few times. The V call is TRBV6-2 or TRBV6-3, the J call TRBJ2-7; possible D gene TRBD2, 5 bases. The V gene's germline CDR1 is MNHEY and CDR2 SVGEGT. This CDR3 contains 13 residues. V was trimmed by 6 bases and J by 2 bases, leaving 11 bases between them. The CDR3 DNA sequence: TGTGCCAGCAGCCGAGGACTGGCCTACGAGCAGTACTTC. It is translated as CASSRGLAYEQYF.

The chain carries TRBV20-1 and TRBJ2-3, with D possibly being TRBD1 (6 bases). Germline V gene data show CDR1 as DFQATT and CDR2 as SNEGSKA (reference sequence). The V end was cut by 0 bases, the J end by 5 bases, with 9 bases between. CDR3 size: 13 residues. The CDR3 DNA follows: TGCAGTGCTAGAGATGCAGGGGTAGATACGCAGTATTTT. Protein product: CSARDAGVDTQYF.

This clonotype was picked up a small number of times. The chain links TRBV18 to TRBJ2-4, with a tentative D call TRBD1 (6 bases). Looked up from germline, CDR1 is KGHSH and CDR2 is LQKENI. V lost 2 bases and J 0 bases, leaving 14 bases between the germline ends. CDR3 length: 17 amino acids. CDR3 DNA sequence: TGTGCCAGCTCACCAGGACAGCCAAATCTAGCCAAAAACATTCAGTACTTC. Translating gives CASSPGQPNLAKNIQYF.

This clonotype was counted only a few times. V usage is TRBV12-3 or TRBV12-4 and J usage is TRBJ2-5; 14 bases fit TRBD2. There are 16 residues in the CDR3. V lost 5 bases and J lost 5; bases outside the gene matches: 7. The CDR3 DNA follows: TGTGCCAGCAGTCTCCCGGGACTAGCGGGGGTTGAGACCCAGTACTTC. Its protein is CASSLPGLAGVETQYF.

Only a few counts were recorded for this clonotype. The V gene is TRBV6-5, the J gene TRBJ1-1; D gene unclear. Germline CDR1 MNHEY, CDR2 SVGAGI. This CDR3 is built from 13 residues. V lost 0 bases, J lost 4 bases, and 6 bases lay in between. The CDR3 DNA is TGTGCCAGCAGTTACTCGAAGTTCACTGAAGCTTTCTTT. Translation: CASSYSKFTEAFF.

The chain's CDR3 is CASSQAGTGVGYTF. CDR3 nucleotide sequence: TGCGCCAGCAGCCAGGCCGGGACAGGGGTCGGCTACACCTTC. The chain has TRBV4-1 and TRBJ1-2; 10 nucleotides agree with TRBD1. Trimming at V came to 3 bases and at J to 8 bases, leaving 6 bases not matched to a gene. Germline CDR1 is MGHRA and CDR2 is YSYEKL. The CDR3 has 14 amino acids.